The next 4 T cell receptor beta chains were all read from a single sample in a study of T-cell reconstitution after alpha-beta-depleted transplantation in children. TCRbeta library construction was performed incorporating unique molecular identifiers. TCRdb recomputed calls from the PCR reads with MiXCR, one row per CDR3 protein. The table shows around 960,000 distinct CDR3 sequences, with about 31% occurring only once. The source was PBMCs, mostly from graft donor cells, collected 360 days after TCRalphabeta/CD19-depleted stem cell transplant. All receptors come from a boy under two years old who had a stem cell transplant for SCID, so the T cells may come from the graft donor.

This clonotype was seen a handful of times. The CDR3 region is CASSLVTASYGYTF. The CDR3 nucleotides are TGTGCCAGCAGTTTAGTGACAGCATCCTATGGCTACACCTTC. The rearrangement links TRBV12-3 or TRBV12-4 to TRBJ1-2; D possibly corresponds to TRBD1 (5 bases). The CDR3 extends over 14 amino acids. With 1 base removed from V and 4 bases from J, the gap between germline ends came to 10 bases.

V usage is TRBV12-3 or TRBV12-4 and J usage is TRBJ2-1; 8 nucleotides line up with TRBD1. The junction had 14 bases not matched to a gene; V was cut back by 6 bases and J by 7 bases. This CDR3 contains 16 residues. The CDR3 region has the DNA TGTGCCAGCAGCCCTACGACCCACAGGGGGAGAAATGAGCAGTTCTTC. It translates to CASSPTTHRGRNEQFF.

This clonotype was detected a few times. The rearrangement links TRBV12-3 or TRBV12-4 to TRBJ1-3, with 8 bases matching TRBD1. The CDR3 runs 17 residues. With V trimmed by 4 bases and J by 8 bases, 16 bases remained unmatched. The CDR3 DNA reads TGTGCCAGCAGTTCCCGGACAGGGAACTCCACCTGGGACACCATATATTTT. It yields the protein CASSSRTGNSTWDTIYF.

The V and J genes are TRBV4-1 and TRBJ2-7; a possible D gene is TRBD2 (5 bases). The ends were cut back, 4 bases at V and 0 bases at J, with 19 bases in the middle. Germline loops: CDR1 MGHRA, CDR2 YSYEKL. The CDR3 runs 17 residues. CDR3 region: CASSPSGAGHTSYEQYF. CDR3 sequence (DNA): TGCGCCAGCAGCCCCAGCGGTGCAGGCCATACCTCCTACGAGCAGTACTTC.